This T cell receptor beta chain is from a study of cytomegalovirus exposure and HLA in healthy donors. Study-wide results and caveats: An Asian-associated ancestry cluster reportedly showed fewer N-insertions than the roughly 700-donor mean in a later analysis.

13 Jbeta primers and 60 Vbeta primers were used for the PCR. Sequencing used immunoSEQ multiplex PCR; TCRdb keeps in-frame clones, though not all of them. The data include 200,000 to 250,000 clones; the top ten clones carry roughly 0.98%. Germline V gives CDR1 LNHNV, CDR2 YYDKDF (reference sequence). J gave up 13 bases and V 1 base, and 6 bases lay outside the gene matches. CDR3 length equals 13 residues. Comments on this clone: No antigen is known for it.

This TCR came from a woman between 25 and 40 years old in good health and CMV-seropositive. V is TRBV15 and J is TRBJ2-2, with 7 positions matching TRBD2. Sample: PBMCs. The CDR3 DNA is TGTGCCACCAGCAGAGCTGCGGGGGACCGGCTGTTTTTT. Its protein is CATSRAAGDRLFF. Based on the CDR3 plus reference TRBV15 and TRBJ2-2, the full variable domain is DAMVIQNPRYQVTQFGKPVTLSCSQTLNHNVMYWYQQKSSQAPKLLFHYYDKDFNNEADTPDNFQSRRPNTSFCFLDIRSPGLGDTAMYLCATSRAAGDRLFFGEGSRLTVL.